The clone carrying this T cell receptor beta chain is medium-sized within its sample. What it binds is not known. Sequencing was performed with immunoSEQ multiplex PCR; in TCRdb, only in-frame clones are kept and a portion is missing. The sample contains about 3,500 clones, approximately 20% of which appear only once. From germline, CDR1 is SGHNT and CDR2 YENEEA. This CDR3 is 14 amino acids long. Deletions cut 1 base from V and 2 bases from J, with 7 bases between. The sample is drawn from a study of sequential checkpoint blockade in melanoma. Study outcomes and limitations: Mutational load did not correlate with tumor T-cell fraction or clonality.

Treatment of the sample: randomized to nivolumab then ipilimumab (arm A) or the reverse (arm B). This chain joins TRBV11-3 and TRBJ2-3; D remains ambiguous. Sample: tumor tissue (inferred from file names), taken from a patient given nivolumab and ipilimumab in sequence. This TCR was sampled from a human donor with melanoma. The CDR3 DNA reads as TGTGCCAGCAGCTTAGGCGTCAACACAGATACGCAGTATTTT. This gives the protein CASSLGVNTDTQYF.